Following are 28 T cell receptor beta chains from one sample sequenced in a study of T cells after yellow fever vaccination. MiXCR, applied by TCRdb to the 5' RACE reads, yields one record per CDR3 protein. In the table there are around 100,000 distinct CDR3 sequences, 4.5% to 6% of which are singletons. The starting material was CD8+ T cells sorted from PBMCs, obtained 10 days after the yellow fever booster vaccination. The receptors were sampled from a man aged 18 to 29 who received the YFV17D yellow fever vaccine.

The chain links TRBV6-5 to TRBJ2-2; 10 bases map to TRBD2. From germline, CDR1 is MNHEY and CDR2 SVGAGI. CDR3 length: 16 amino acids. The ends lost 4 bases at V and 5 bases at J; junction bases unmatched: 7. The CDR3 region is CASSSPAGGPTGELFF. Written as DNA, the CDR3 is TGTGCCAGCAGTTCACCAGCGGGGGGGCCGACCGGGGAGCTGTTTTTT.

This clonotype was recorded many times. This rearrangement joins TRBV9 to TRBJ2-5, with 8 positions matching TRBD2. Losses at the gene ends were 0 bases for V and 1 base for J; bases not matched to a gene: 2. CDR1 and CDR2 from the germline V gene are SGDLS and YYNGEE. CDR3 length: 15 amino acids. The CDR3 is CASSVGGGSQETQYF. The CDR3, as DNA: TGTGCCAGCAGCGTAGGCGGGGGGAGCCAAGAGACCCAGTACTTC.

This clonotype was picked up many times. V is TRBV21-1 and J is TRBJ1-1; the listed D gene, TRBD1, was not tested against the DNA. TRBV21-1 is termed a pseudogene. CDR3 length equals 13 residues. CDR3 nucleotides: TGTGCCAGCAGCAAAGCCGGACAGTGTGAAGCTTTCTTT. Amino acid sequence: CASSKAGQCEAFF.

This clonotype was counted many times. The chain couples TRBV27 to TRBJ2-7; no clear D gene. CDR3 length: 13 residues. Germline CDR1 is MNHEY and CDR2 is SMNVEV (reference sequence). Trimming left V 2 bases short and J 4 bases short, with 9 bases between. CDR3 sequence (DNA): TGTGCCAGCAGTTTACGGGTCGGGTACGAGCAGTACTTC. It codes for CASSLRVGYEQYF.

The CDR3 nucleotides are TGTGCCAGTGCGTCCGGGACAGGGTTTGATACGCAGTATTTT. As protein: CASASGTGFDTQYF. J is TRBJ2-3 and V is TRBV19; 9 bases are a match to TRBD1. CDR3 length equals 14 residues. J lost 6 bases, V lost 8 bases, and 9 bases had no gene match. Germline assignment: CDR1 LNHDA and CDR2 SQIVND (reference sequence).

This clonotype was detected a few times. This chain uses TRBV7-9 with TRBJ2-7, with 13 bases that match TRBD2. The germline gives CDR1 SEHNR, CDR2 FQNEAQ (reference sequence). This CDR3 has 16 residues. Losses at the gene ends were 5 bases for V and 4 bases for J; bases not matched to a gene: 8. CDR3 sequence reads: CASSPGLAGAFYEQYF. The DNA of the CDR3 is TGTGCCAGCAGCCCAGGACTAGCGGGGGCCTTTTACGAGCAGTACTTC.

The chain carries TRBV4-2 and TRBJ2-2, with D hard to call. The CDR3 contains 20 residues. Germline CDR1 and CDR2: LGHNA and YNFKEQ. Trimming removed 0 bases at V and 5 bases at J, with 25 bases between. The CDR3 DNA follows: TGTGCCAGCAGCCAAGATCTTGATATTTTGGACCGAACTCCGACCGGGGAGCTGTTTTTT. It is translated as CASSQDLDILDRTPTGELFF.

The genes are TRBV24-1 and TRBJ2-1; no firm D call. V shed 0 bases and J shed 12 bases, with 11 bases lying between them. Per the germline V gene, CDR1 is KGHDR and CDR2 is SFDVKD. This CDR3 contains 13 residues. The CDR3 sequence: CATSDLQWSGQFF. The CDR3 DNA reads as TGTGCCACCAGTGATTTGCAATGGTCCGGGCAGTTCTTC.

The rearrangement joins TRBV7-9 to TRBJ2-5; D possibly matches TRBD1 or TRBD2 (5 bases each). CDR1 and CDR2 from the germline V gene are SEHNR and FQNEAQ (reference sequence). V lost 0 bases, J lost 4 bases, and 9 bases lay in between. CDR3 length: 14 amino acids. This CDR3 is CASSLAGVRETQYF. Here the CDR3 DNA reads TGTGCCAGCAGCTTAGCGGGGGTTCGAGAGACCCAGTACTTC. The variable domain in full, completed from reference TRBV7-9 and TRBJ2-5, reads DTGVSQNPRHKITKRGQNVTFRCDPISEHNRLYWYRQTLGQGPEFLTYFQNEAQLEKSRLLSDRFSAERPKGSFSTLEIQRTEQGDSAMYLCASSLAGVRETQYFGPGTRLLVL.

This clonotype has a handful of counts. J is TRBJ2-1 and V is TRBV9; 8 positions match TRBD1. V gave up 3 bases and J gave up 4 bases; unmatched junction bases: 9. The germline V gene encodes CDR1 SGDLS and CDR2 YYNGEE. The CDR3 extends over 16 amino acids. CDR3 protein: CASSGWKGQVYNEQFF. The CDR3 DNA reads as TGTGCCAGCAGCGGATGGAAGGGACAGGTATACAATGAGCAGTTCTTC.

This clonotype showed up many times. The rearrangement uses TRBV29-1 and TRBJ2-7; D is undetermined. Germline CDR1 and CDR2: SQVTM and ANQGSEA. The CDR3 has 11 amino acids. V was shortened by 3 bases and J by 5 bases, with 8 bases between the two germline ends. CDR3 loop: CSVDQGNEQYF. CDR3 sequence (DNA): TGCAGCGTTGATCAAGGGAACGAGCAGTACTTC.

The table lists this clonotype with a few counts. V and J are TRBV13 and TRBJ1-2, with D hard to call. Between the trimmed V and J ends, which lost 5 bases and 2 bases, there was a span of 9 bases. This CDR3 is 13 amino acids long. Germline V gene data show CDR1 as PRHDT and CDR2 as FYEKMQ (reference sequence). As DNA, the CDR3 is TGTGCCAGCAGCAAGGACGGGAACTATGGCTACACCTTC. It codes for CASSKDGNYGYTF. Combining the CDR3 with reference TRBV13 and TRBJ1-2 gives the whole variable domain AAGVIQSPRHLIKEKRETATLKCYPIPRHDTVYWYQQGPGQDPQFLISFYEKMQSDKGSIPDRFSAQQFSDYHSELNMSSLELGDSALYFCASSKDGNYGYTFGSGTRLTVV.

This chain joins TRBV7-9 and TRBJ2-5; 8 nucleotides agree with TRBD2. V trimming: 4 bases; J trimming: 5 bases; junction bases outside the gene matches: 12. Looked up from germline, CDR1 is SEHNR and CDR2 is FQNEAQ (reference sequence). The CDR3 loop spans 16 amino acids. The CDR3 nucleotides are TGTGCCAGCAGCTCGTCCTTTGCGGGAGGAGTGGAGACCCAGTACTTC. Protein: CASSSSFAGGVETQYF.

The chain recombines TRBV4-1 with TRBJ1-2; D not resolved. This CDR3 contains 15 residues. Trimming shortened V by 1 base and J by 2 bases, and 11 bases separated the two germline ends. From germline, CDR1 is MGHRA and CDR2 YSYEKL. In DNA, the CDR3 is TGCGCCAGCAGCCAAGCGGCGTCCGAGAACTATGGCTACACCTTC. It encodes CASSQAASENYGYTF.

This clonotype was seen many times. This CDR3 is CASSLWTGYEQYF. CDR3 sequence (DNA): TGTGCCAGCAGCTTGTGGACGGGGTACGAGCAGTACTTC. The rearrangement links TRBV7-3 to TRBJ2-7; a possible D gene is TRBD2 (5 bases). Germline CDR1 SGHTA, CDR2 FQGTGA. Trimming shortened V by 3 bases and J by 4 bases, and 10 bases separated the two germline ends. The CDR3 extends over 13 amino acids.

This clonotype was seen only a few times. The chain joins TRBV7-9 to TRBJ2-1; TRBD2 agrees at 8 bases. The trim removed 4 bases at V and 5 bases at J, leaving 7 bases unmatched. The CDR3 is 15 amino acids. The germline CDR1 and CDR2 sequences are SEHNR and FQNEAQ (reference sequence). Here the CDR3 DNA reads TGTGCCAGCAGCTCCCCCCGGGAGGGGCACAATGAGCAGTTCTTC. It codes for CASSSPREGHNEQFF.

The rearrangement uses TRBV14 and TRBJ2-3; D might be TRBD2 (6 bases). Germline lookup yields CDR1 SGHDN and CDR2 FVKESK. Deletions cut 0 bases from V and 2 bases from J, with 9 bases between. CDR3 size: 15 residues. The CDR3 spells CASSQDSGSTDTQYF. The CDR3 DNA sequence: TGTGCCAGCAGCCAAGATAGCGGTTCCACAGATACGCAGTATTTT.

This clonotype was recorded many times. The V call is TRBV15, the J call TRBJ2-7; D is possibly TRBD2 (5 bases). The germline V gene has CDR1 LNHNV and CDR2 YYDKDF (reference sequence). The germline V and J ends were trimmed by 6 bases and 4 bases, with 13 bases remaining between them. The CDR3 spans 13 residues. DNA for the CDR3: TGTGCCACCAGTCCCGGGATCCCTTACGAGCAGTACTTC. Translation gives CATSPGIPYEQYF.

This clonotype was seen many times. The genes are TRBV7-9 and TRBJ1-2; D gene unclear. The CDR3 is 13 amino acids. Germline lookup yields CDR1 SEHNR and CDR2 FQNEAQ (reference sequence). V lost 7 bases and J lost 4, with 13 bases in between. The CDR3 nucleotides are TGTGCCAGCAAACCGACGCCGGGCTATGGCTACACCTTC. Its translation is CASKPTPGYGYTF.

This clonotype came up once. The chain combines TRBV30 with TRBJ1-5, with D hard to call. The germline V gene encodes CDR1 GTSNPN and CDR2 SVGIG (reference sequence). The CDR3 is 14 amino acids. V lost 0 bases and J lost 0, with 6 bases in between. The CDR3 nucleotides read TGTGCCTGGAGTGTAGGGTTTAGCAATCAGCCCCAGCATTTT. Amino acids: CAWSVGFSNQPQHF. Full variable domain (outside the CDR3, taken from reference TRBV30 and TRBJ1-5): SQTIHQWPATLVQPVGSPLSLECTVEGTSNPNLYWYRQAAGRGLQLLFYSVGIGQISSEVPQNLSASRPQDRQFILSSKKLLLSDSGFYLCAWSVGFSNQPQHFGDGTRLSIL.

This clonotype was observed once. The rearrangement links TRBV11-2 to TRBJ1-5; TRBD1 matches 7 bases. V lost 5 bases, J lost 0 bases, and 10 bases stayed unmatched. The CDR3 sequence is 17 residues long. Germline V lookup: CDR1 SGHAT, CDR2 FQNNGV. For the CDR3, the DNA is TGTGCCAGCAGCACCGGGACAGTCTATTATAGCAATCAGCCCCAGCATTTT. Residues: CASSTGTVYYSNQPQHF.

The chain recombines TRBV7-6 with TRBJ2-2; D is undetermined. CDR1 is SGHVS, CDR2 FNYEAQ, per germline. Trimming cost V 6 bases and J 4 bases, with 18 bases left between them. This CDR3 region has 16 residues. CDR3 residues: CASSFDSSYGTGELFF. Here the CDR3 DNA reads TGTGCCAGCAGTTTCGACTCCTCTTACGGCACCGGGGAGCTGTTTTTT.

In this sample, this clonotype turned up a few times. The rearrangement joins TRBV12-3 or TRBV12-4 to TRBJ2-7, with D unclear. The ends were cut back, 2 bases at V and 0 bases at J, with 5 bases in the middle. The CDR3 has 13 amino acids. The CDR3: CASSLRISYEQYF. The CDR3 region has the DNA TGTGCCAGCAGTTTAAGGATCTCCTACGAGCAGTACTTC.

This clonotype has a count of ten or more. The V and J genes are TRBV6-5 and TRBJ2-7; D unclear. This CDR3 is 15 amino acids long. The V gene lost 2 bases and the J gene lost 0 bases, with 11 bases spanning the gap. Per the germline V gene, CDR1 is MNHEY and CDR2 is SVGAGI. CDR3 DNA: TGTGCCAGCAGTTACATCGCAGGACGCTCCTACGAGCAGTACTTC. Translated, it gives CASSYIAGRSYEQYF.

This sequence joins TRBV6-2 or TRBV6-3 and TRBJ2-4, with 7 positions matching TRBD1. This CDR3 spans 14 amino acids. Germline V gene sequence: CDR1 MNHEY, CDR2 SVGEGT. Losses at the gene ends were 6 bases for V and 6 bases for J; bases not matched to a gene: 8. CDR3 loop: CASRATGALNIQYF. The CDR3 DNA reads TGTGCCAGCAGAGCAACAGGGGCTCTAAACATTCAGTACTTC.

J is TRBJ2-1 and V is TRBV7-2; a possible D gene is TRBD1 (6 bases). CDR3 size: 17 residues. V dropped 1 base and J dropped 6 bases, with 19 bases sitting between them. The germline CDR1 and CDR2 sequences are SGHTA and FQGNSA. The CDR3 spells CASSLGVGAGRGNEQFF. CDR3 nucleotide sequence: TGTGCCAGCAGCTTAGGGGTGGGGGCTGGCCGGGGCAATGAGCAGTTCTTC.

The rearrangement links TRBV20-1 to TRBJ2-7, with D unclear. V was clipped by 1 base and J by 5 bases, with 6 bases between them. The length of the CDR3 is 11 residues. Per the germline V gene, CDR1 is DFQATT and CDR2 is SNEGSKA (reference sequence). CDR3 bases: TGCAGTGCTAGAGTTAAGAACGAGCAGTACTTC. Amino acids: CSARVKNEQYF.

This clonotype showed up just a few times. This chain's CDR3 is CASSQGQMIIGPYGYTF. DNA for the CDR3: TGTGCCAGCAGCCAAGGACAGATGATAATAGGACCCTATGGCTACACCTTC. The rearrangement uses TRBV14 and TRBJ1-2; TRBD1 might be the D (5 bases). Trimming removed 1 base from V and 4 bases from J, with 19 bases in between. Germline V gives CDR1 SGHDN, CDR2 FVKESK. This CDR3 is built from 17 residues.